One sample yielded the 10 T cell receptor beta chains listed below, sequenced in a study of early T cells in non-severe SARS-CoV-2 infection. In TCRdb, the 5' RACE reads were re-called with MiXCR into one record per CDR3 protein. The repertoire holds about 20,000 distinct CDR3 sequences, approximately 3.8% seen once, with roughly 5.7% in the top ten. Sample: whole blood. These receptors originate from an adult who was a healthcare worker with PCR-confirmed SARS-CoV-2 infection or an uninfected control (not recorded which).

In this sample, this clonotype turned up many times. V is TRBV6-5 and J is TRBJ1-2, with 9 bases fitting TRBD1. Germline trimming cut 6 bases from V and 4 bases from J; bases unmatched to any gene: 9. Germline values: CDR1 MNHEY, CDR2 SVGAGI. This CDR3 spans 15 amino acids. CDR3 sequence (DNA): TGTGCCAGCAGCCCAACAGGGGGCCAGAGCTATGGCTACACCTTC. Encoded protein: CASSPTGGQSYGYTF.

Ten or more counts support this clonotype. The rearrangement links TRBV29-1 to TRBJ2-7; 9 bases are shared with TRBD1. The ends lost 5 bases at V and 5 bases at J; junction bases unmatched: 4. Germline V gene sequence: CDR1 SQVTM, CDR2 ANQGSEA. The CDR3 sequence is 12 residues long. The CDR3: CSVRGQGDEQYF. The CDR3 bases are TGCAGCGTTAGGGGACAGGGCGACGAGCAGTACTTC.

The chain couples TRBV13 to TRBJ1-3; perhaps TRBD1 as D (5 bases). This CDR3 comprises 15 residues. Germline assignment: CDR1 PRHDT and CDR2 FYEKMQ (reference sequence). V was trimmed by 0 bases and J by 2 bases, leaving 8 bases between them. CDR3 coding DNA: TGTGCCAGCAGCTTAGGGCAGGGCCCTGGAAACACCATATATTTT. It yields the protein CASSLGQGPGNTIYF. Drawing the rest from reference TRBV13 and TRBJ1-3, the complete variable domain is AAGVIQSPRHLIKEKRETATLKCYPIPRHDTVYWYQQGPGQDPQFLISFYEKMQSDKGSIPDRFSAQQFSDYHSELNMSSLELGDSALYFCASSLGQGPGNTIYFGEGSWLTVV.

Concerning this clonotype itself: A much larger clone lies a single base off, so this may be a read error. The CDR3 sequence is CASSLPGEAFF. Here the CDR3 DNA reads TGTGCCAGCAGTCTCCCAGGGGAAGCTTTCTTT. This chain uses TRBV28 with TRBJ1-1; possible D gene TRBD1, 5 bases. CDR3 length equals 11 residues. Germline CDR1 is MDHEN and CDR2 is SYDVKM. V was shortened by 5 bases and J by 8 bases, with 9 bases between the two germline ends.

This clonotype was seen many times. The V and J genes are TRBV4-1 and TRBJ2-2, with 9 nucleotides matching TRBD1. Germline CDR1 reads MGHRA; CDR2 reads YSYEKL. This CDR3 has 15 residues. The V and J ends lost 5 bases and 4 bases, in that order; junction bases with no gene match: 5. The CDR3 region is CASSEQGAPTGELFF. In DNA, the CDR3 is TGCGCCAGCAGCGAACAGGGGGCGCCCACCGGGGAGCTGTTTTTT.

This clonotype was observed a few times. J is TRBJ2-3 and V is TRBV2; the match to TRBD2 covers 14 bases. CDR1 is SNHLY, CDR2 FYNNEI, per germline. This CDR3 is 18 amino acids long. V gave up 6 bases and J gave up 3 bases; unmatched junction bases: 11. CDR3 protein: CASSFPGLAGERTDTQYF. For the CDR3, the DNA is TGTGCCAGCAGCTTCCCGGGACTAGCGGGAGAGAGGACAGATACGCAGTATTTT. The complete variable domain, with remaining parts taken from reference TRBV2 and TRBJ2-3, reads EPEVTQTPSHQVTQMGQEVILRCVPISNHLYFYWYRQILGQKVEFLVSFYNNEISEKSEIFDDQFSVERPDGSNFTLKIRSTKLEDSAMYFCASSFPGLAGERTDTQYFGPGTRLTVL.

The sample holds many counts of this clonotype. The chain joins TRBV18 to TRBJ1-5; D is possibly TRBD1 (6 bases). V lost 2 bases to trimming and J lost 5 bases, with 7 bases between them. This CDR3 contains 13 residues. In germline, CDR1 is KGHSH, CDR2 LQKENI. CDR3: CASSPAGDQPQHF. The CDR3 DNA follows: TGTGCCAGCTCACCAGCAGGGGATCAGCCCCAGCATTTT. The entire variable domain, with the rest obtained from reference TRBV18 and TRBJ1-5, is as follows: NAGVMQNPRHLVRRRGQEARLRCSPMKGHSHVYWYRQLPEEGLKFMVYLQKENIIDESGMPKERFSAEFPKEGPSILRIQQVVRGDSAAYFCASSPAGDQPQHFGDGTRLSIL.

This clonotype occurred many times. The chain recombines TRBV7-3 with TRBJ2-1; 8 nucleotides line up with TRBD1. Germline lookup yields CDR1 SGHTA and CDR2 FQGTGA. The CDR3 totals 15 residues. V lost 5 bases to trimming and J lost 6 bases; unmatched junction nucleotides: 9. CDR3 sequence (DNA): TGTGCCAGCAGCCCCCTCACAGGGGGGCGCAATGAGCAGTTCTTC. Translation gives CASSPLTGGRNEQFF.

This clonotype was counted at least ten times. The V gene is TRBV20-1, the J gene TRBJ1-2; D is possibly TRBD1 (5 bases). Germline values: CDR1 DFQATT, CDR2 SNEGSKA (reference sequence). CDR3 size: 15 residues. V was clipped by 7 bases and J by 0 bases, with 18 bases between them. CDR3 residues: CSVGGEKSSNYGYTF. As DNA, the CDR3 is TGCAGTGTCGGGGGGGAGAAGTCCTCTAACTATGGCTACACCTTC.

Remarks on this clonotype: A junction end diverges from the germline sequence, so it may reflect a read error. The rearrangement joins TRBV18 to TRBJ1-1, with D maybe TRBD1 (5 bases). The CDR3 spans 15 residues. Per germline, CDR1 KGHSH and CDR2 LQKENI. CDR3 sequence reads: CDSSGAGRPNTEAFF. The CDR3 bases are TGTGACAGCTCTGGGGCGGGCAGGCCGAACACTGAAGCTTTCTTT.